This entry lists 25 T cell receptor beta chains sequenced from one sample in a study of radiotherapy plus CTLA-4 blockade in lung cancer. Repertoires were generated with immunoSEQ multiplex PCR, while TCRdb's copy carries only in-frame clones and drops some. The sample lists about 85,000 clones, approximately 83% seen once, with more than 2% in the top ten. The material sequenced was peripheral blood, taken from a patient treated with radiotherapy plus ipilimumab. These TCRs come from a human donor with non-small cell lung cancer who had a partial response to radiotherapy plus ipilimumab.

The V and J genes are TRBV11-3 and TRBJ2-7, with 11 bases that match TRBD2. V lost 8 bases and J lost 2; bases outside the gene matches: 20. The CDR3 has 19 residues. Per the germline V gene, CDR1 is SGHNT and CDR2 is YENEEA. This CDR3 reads CASGAGLASGRLLTYEQYV. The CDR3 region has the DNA TGTGCCAGCGGCGCCGGATTGGCTAGCGGGAGGCTGCTTACCTACGAGCAGTACGTC.

For the CDR3, the DNA is TGTGCCAGCAGTCCAACAGGGGGCGGCGGCTACACCTTC. Translated, it gives CASSPTGGGGYTF. This chain connects TRBV27 to TRBJ1-2; the match to TRBD1 covers 9 bases. The CDR3 covers 13 residues. Losses at the gene ends were 5 bases for V and 8 bases for J; bases not matched to a gene: 6. Germline-derived CDR1 and CDR2 are MNHEY and SMNVEV (reference sequence).

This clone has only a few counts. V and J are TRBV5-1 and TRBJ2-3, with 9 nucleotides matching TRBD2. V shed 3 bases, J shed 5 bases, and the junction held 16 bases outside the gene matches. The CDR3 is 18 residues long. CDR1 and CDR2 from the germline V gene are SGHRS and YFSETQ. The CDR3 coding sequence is TGCGCCAGCAGCTCCGGACTAGCGTGGCCGGTTTCAGAAGATACGCAGTATTTT. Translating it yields CASSSGLAWPVSEDTQYF.

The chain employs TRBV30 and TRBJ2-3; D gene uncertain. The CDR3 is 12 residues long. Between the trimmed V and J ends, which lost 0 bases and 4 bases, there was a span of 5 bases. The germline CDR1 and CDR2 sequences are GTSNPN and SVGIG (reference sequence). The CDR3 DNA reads TGTGCCTGGAGTGTCTCTGCAGATACGCAGTATTTT. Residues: CAWSVSADTQYF.

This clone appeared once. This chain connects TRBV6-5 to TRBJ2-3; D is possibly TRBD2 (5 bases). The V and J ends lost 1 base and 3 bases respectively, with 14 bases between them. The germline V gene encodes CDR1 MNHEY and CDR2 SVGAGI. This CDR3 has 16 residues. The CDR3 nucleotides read TGTGCCAGCAGTTACTTCGGGGTATCTATGACAGATACGCAGTATTTT. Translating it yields CASSYFGVSMTDTQYF.

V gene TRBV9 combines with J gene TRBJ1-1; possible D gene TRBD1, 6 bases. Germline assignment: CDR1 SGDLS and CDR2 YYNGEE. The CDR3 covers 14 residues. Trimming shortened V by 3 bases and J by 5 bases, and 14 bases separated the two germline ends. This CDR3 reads CASSGPVDRTEAFF. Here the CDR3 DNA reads TGTGCCAGCAGCGGCCCCGTCGACAGGACTGAAGCTTTCTTT.

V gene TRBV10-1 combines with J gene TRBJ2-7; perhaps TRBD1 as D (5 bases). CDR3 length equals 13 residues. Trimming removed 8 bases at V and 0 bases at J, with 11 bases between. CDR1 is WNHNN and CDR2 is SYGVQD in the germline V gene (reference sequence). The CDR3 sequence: CASPRGHSYEQYV. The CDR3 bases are TGCGCCAGCCCTAGGGGCCACTCCTACGAGCAGTACGTC.

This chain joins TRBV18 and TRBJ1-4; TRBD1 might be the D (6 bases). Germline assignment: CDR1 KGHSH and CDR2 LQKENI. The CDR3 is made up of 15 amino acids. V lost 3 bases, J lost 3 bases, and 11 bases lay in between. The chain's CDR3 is CASSPRTASNEKLFF. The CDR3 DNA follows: TGTGCCAGCTCACCTAGGACAGCTTCTAATGAAAAACTGTTTTTT.

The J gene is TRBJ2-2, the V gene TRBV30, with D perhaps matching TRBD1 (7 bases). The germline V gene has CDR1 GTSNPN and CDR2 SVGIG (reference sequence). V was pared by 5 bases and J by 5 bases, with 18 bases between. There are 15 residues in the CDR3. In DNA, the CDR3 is TGTGCCTGGGGCCCGGGGGACAGAATGACCGGGGAGCTGTTTTTT. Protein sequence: CAWGPGDRMTGELFF. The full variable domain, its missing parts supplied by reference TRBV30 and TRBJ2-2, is SQTIHQWPATLVQPVGSPLSLECTVEGTSNPNLYWYRQAAGRGLQLLFYSVGIGQISSEVPQNLSASRPQDRQFILSSKKLLLSDSGFYLCAWGPGDRMTGELFFGEGSRLTVL.

CDR3 DNA: TGTGCCTGGAGCAGGGACAGGGGATCCTATGGCTACACCTTC. Translation gives CAWSRDRGSYGYTF. V gene TRBV30 combines with J gene TRBJ1-2, with 10 bases fitting TRBD1. Germline CDR1 is GTSNPN and CDR2 is SVGIG (reference sequence). The CDR3 runs to 14 residues. Unmatched junction bases numbered 5, after V lost 3 bases and J lost 4 bases.

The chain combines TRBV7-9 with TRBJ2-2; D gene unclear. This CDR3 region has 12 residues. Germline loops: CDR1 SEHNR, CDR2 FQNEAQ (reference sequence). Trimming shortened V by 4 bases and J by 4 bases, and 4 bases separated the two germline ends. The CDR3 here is CASSWATGELFF. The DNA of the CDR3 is TGTGCCAGCAGCTGGGCCACCGGGGAGCTGTTTTTT. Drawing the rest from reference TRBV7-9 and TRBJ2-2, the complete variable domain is DTGVSQNPRHKITKRGQNVTFRCDPISEHNRLYWYRQTLGQGPEFLTYFQNEAQLEKSRLLSDRFSAERPKGSFSTLEIQRTEQGDSAMYLCASSWATGELFFGEGSRLTVL.

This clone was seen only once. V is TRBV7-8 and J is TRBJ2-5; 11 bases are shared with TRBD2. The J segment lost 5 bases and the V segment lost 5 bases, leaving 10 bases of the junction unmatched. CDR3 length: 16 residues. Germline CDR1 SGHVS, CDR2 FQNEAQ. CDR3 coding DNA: TGTGCCAGCAGCCCCAGAGTATCTAGCGGGAGGGAGACCCAGTACTTC. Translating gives CASSPRVSSGRETQYF.

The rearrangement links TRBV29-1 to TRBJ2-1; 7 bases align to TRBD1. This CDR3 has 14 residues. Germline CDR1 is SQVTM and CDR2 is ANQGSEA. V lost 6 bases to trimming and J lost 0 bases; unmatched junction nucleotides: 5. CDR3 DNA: TGCAGCGTGTTGGACAGGAGCTCCTACAATGAGCAGTTCTTC. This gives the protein CSVLDRSSYNEQFF.

The CDR3 nucleotides read TGTGCCAGTAGTATAGGAGGATTCGGCTACACCTTC. Translation gives CASSIGGFGYTF. J is TRBJ1-2 and V is TRBV19; no reliable D call. The CDR3 loop spans 12 amino acids. V gave up 1 base and J gave up 8 bases, with 8 bases separating them. Germline loops: CDR1 LNHDA, CDR2 SQIVND (reference sequence).

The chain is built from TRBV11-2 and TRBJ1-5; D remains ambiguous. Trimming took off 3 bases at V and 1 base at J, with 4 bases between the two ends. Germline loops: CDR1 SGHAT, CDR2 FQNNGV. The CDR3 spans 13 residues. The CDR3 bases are TGTGCCAGCAGCTTCAGAAGCAATCAGCCCCAGCATTTT. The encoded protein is CASSFRSNQPQHF.

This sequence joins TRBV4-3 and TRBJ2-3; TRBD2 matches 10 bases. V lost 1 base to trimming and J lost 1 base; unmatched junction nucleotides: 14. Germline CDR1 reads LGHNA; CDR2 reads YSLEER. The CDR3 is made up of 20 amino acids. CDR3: CASSQGSTGLAFVRTDTQYF. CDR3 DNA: TGCGCCAGCAGCCAAGGCAGCACGGGACTAGCGTTCGTGCGCACAGATACGCAGTATTTT.

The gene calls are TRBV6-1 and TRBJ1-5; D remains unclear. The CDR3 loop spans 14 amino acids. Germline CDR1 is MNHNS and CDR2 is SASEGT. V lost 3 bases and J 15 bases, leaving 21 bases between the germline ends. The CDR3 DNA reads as TGTGCCAGCAGTGACACAACACTAGGGTTAAGTAGGCATTTT. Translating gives CASSDTTLGLSRHF.

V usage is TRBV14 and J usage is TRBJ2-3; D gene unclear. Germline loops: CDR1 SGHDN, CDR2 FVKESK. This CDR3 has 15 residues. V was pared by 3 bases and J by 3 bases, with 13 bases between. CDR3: CASSHLKWPTDTQYF. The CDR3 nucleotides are TGTGCCAGCAGCCACCTCAAGTGGCCGACAGATACGCAGTATTTT.

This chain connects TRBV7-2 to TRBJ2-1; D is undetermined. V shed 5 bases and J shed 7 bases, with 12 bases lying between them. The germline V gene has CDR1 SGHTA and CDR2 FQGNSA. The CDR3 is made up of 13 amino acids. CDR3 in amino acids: CASSLLGWNEQFF. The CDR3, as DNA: TGTGCCAGCAGCCTGCTGGGCTGGAATGAGCAGTTCTTC.

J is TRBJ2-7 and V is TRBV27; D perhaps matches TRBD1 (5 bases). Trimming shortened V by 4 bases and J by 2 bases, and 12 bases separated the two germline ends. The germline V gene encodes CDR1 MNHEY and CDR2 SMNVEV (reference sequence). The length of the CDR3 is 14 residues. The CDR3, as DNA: TGTGCCAGCAGTTCCACCCTGACAGCCTACGAGCAGTACTTC. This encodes CASSSTLTAYEQYF.

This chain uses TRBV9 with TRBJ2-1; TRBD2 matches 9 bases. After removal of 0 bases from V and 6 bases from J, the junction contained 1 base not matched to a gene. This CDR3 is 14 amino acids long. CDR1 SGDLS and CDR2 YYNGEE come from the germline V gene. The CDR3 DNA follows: TGTGCCAGCAGCGTAGGCGGGAGGGCCAATGAGCAGTTCTTC. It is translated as CASSVGGRANEQFF.

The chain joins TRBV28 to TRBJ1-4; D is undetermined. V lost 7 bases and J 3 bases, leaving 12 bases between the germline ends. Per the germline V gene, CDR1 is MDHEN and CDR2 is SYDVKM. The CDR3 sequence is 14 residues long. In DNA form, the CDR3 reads TGTGCCAGCACCACCGCCGGGGCTAATGAAAAACTGTTTTTT. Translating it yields CASTTAGANEKLFF.

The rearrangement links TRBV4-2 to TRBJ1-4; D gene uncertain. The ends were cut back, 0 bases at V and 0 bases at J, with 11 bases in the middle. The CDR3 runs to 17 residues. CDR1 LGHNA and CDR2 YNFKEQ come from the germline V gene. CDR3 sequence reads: CASSQDMVAATNEKLFF. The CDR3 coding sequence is TGTGCCAGCAGCCAAGATATGGTGGCTGCAACTAATGAAAAACTGTTTTTT.

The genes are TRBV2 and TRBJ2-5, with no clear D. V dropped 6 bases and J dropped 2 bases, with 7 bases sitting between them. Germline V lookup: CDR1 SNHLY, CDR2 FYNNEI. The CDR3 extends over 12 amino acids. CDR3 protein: CASSPFQETQYF. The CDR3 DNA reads TGTGCCAGCAGCCCCTTTCAAGAGACCCAGTACTTC.

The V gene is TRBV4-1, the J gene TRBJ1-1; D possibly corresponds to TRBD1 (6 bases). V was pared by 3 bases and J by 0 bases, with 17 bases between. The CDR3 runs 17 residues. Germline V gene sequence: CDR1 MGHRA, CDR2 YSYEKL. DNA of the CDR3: TGCGCCAGCAGCCATCCTATGGACAGTAATCTGAACACTGAAGCTTTCTTT. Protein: CASSHPMDSNLNTEAFF.